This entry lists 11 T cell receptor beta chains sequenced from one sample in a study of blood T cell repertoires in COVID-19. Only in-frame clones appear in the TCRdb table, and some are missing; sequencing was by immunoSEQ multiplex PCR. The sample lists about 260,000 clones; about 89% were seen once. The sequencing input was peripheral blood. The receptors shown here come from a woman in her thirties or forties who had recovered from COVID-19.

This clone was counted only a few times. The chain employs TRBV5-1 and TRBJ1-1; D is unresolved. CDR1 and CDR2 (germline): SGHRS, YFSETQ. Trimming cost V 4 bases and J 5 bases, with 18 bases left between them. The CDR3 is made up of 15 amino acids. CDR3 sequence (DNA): TGCGCCAGCAGCCCCTCGGGATATGAACAGACTGAAGCTTTCTTT. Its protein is CASSPSGYEQTEAFF. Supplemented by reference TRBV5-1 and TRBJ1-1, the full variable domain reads KAGVTQTPRYLIKTRGQQVTLSCSPISGHRSVSWYQQTPGQGLQFLFEYFSETQRNKGNFPGRFSGRQFSNSRSEMNVSTLELGDSALYLCASSPSGYEQTEAFFGQGTRLTVV.

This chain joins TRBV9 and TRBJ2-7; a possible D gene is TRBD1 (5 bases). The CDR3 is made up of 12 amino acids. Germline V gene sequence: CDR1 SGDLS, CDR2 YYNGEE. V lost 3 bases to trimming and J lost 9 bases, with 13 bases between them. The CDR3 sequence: CASSAHQGWQYF. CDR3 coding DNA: TGTGCCAGCAGCGCTCACCAGGGTTGGCAGTACTTC.

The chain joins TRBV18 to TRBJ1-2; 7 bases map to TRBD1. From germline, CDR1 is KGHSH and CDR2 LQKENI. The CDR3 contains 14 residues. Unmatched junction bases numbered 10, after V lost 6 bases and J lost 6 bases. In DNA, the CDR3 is TGTGCCAGCTCGACAGACGTGACAGGGCATGGCTACACCTTC. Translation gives CASSTDVTGHGYTF.

The DNA of the CDR3 is TGTGCCAGCAGCCCTTCTATAGGGGCGGACTCACCCCTCCACTTT. Amino acids: CASSPSIGADSPLHF. The V call is TRBV3-1 (or the pseudogene TRBV3-2), the J call TRBJ1-6; a possible D gene is TRBD1 (5 bases). The ends were cut back, 4 bases at V and 10 bases at J, with 17 bases in the middle. CDR3 size: 15 residues. Germline lookup yields CDR1 LGHDT and CDR2 YNNKEL (reference sequence).

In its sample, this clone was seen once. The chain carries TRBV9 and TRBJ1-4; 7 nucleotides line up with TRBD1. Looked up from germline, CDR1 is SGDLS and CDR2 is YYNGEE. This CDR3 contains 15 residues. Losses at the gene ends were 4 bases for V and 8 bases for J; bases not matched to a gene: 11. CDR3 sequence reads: CASSKRTGGVEKLFF. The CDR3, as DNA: TGTGCCAGCAGCAAACGGACAGGAGGGGTCGAAAAACTGTTTTTT.

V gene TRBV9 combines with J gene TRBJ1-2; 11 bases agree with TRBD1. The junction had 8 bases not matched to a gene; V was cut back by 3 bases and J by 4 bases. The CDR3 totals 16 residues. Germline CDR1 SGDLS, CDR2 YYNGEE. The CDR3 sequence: CASSAIGTGGRYGYTF. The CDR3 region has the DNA TGTGCCAGCAGCGCCATAGGGACAGGGGGACGCTATGGCTACACCTTC.

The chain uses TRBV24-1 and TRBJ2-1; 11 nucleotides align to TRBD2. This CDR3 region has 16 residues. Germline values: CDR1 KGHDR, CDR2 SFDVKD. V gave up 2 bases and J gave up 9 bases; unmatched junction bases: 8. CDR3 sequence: CATSDSRSGGAVEQFF. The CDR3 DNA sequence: TGTGCCACCAGTGATTCGCGTAGCGGGGGGGCGGTTGAGCAGTTCTTC.

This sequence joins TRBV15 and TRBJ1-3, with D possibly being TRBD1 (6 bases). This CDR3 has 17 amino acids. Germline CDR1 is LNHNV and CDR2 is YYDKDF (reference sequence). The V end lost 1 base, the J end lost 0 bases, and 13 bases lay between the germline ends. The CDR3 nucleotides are TGTGCCACCAGCAGAGGGCTGACAGGCTACTCTGGAAACACCATATATTTT. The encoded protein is CATSRGLTGYSGNTIYF. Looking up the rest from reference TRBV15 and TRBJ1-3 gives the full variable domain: DAMVIQNPRYQVTQFGKPVTLSCSQTLNHNVMYWYQQKSSQAPKLLFHYYDKDFNNEADTPDNFQSRRPNTSFCFLDIRSPGLGDTAMYLCATSRGLTGYSGNTIYFGEGSWLTVV.

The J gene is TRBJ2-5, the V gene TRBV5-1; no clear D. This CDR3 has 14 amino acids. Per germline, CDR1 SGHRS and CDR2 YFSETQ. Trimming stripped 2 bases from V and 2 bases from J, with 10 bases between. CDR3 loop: CASSFKQLQETQYF. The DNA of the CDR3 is TGCGCCAGCAGCTTCAAACAGCTACAAGAGACCCAGTACTTC. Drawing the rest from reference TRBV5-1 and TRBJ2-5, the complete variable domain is KAGVTQTPRYLIKTRGQQVTLSCSPISGHRSVSWYQQTPGQGLQFLFEYFSETQRNKGNFPGRFSGRQFSNSRSEMNVSTLELGDSALYLCASSFKQLQETQYFGPGTRLLVL.

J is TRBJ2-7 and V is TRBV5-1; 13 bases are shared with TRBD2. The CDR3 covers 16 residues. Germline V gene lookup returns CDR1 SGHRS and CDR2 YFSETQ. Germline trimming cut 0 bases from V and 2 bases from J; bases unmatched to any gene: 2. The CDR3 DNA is TGCGCCAGCAGCTTGGGCGGGACTAGCGGGGCCTACGAGCAGTACTTC. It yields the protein CASSLGGTSGAYEQYF.

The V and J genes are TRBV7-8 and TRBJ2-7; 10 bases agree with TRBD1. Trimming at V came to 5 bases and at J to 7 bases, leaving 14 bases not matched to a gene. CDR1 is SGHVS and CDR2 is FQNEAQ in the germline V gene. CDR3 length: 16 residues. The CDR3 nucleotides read TGTGCCAGCAGCCCCCGAATGTGGGACAGGGGTCGGGAGCAGTACTTC. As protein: CASSPRMWDRGREQYF.